The clone carrying this T cell receptor (beta chain) has just a few counts. Its antigen is not known. The CDR3 is 13 amino acids. Germline V lookup: CDR1 SGHRS, CDR2 YFSETQ. Trimming took off 7 bases at V and 5 bases at J, with 12 bases between the two ends. This sample is drawn from a study of T-cell memory formation after mild COVID-19. Study details: The two donors had largely donor-specific TCR clusters. The study, taken as a whole, reports: The finding that pre-infection memory included some responding clones suggested that cross-reactive memory joined.

TCRdb processed the 5' RACE reads anew with MiXCR; each CDR3 protein has one entry. The sample has 290,000 or so distinct CDR3 sequences, just under 20% seen once. This TCR was sampled from a man between 18 and 29 years old who had mild COVID-19 (a few samples of this study predate the infection). Cell type and time point are not known. Input material: PBMCs or a T cell subset sorted from them (not recorded which). This rearrangement joins TRBV5-1 to TRBJ1-4; a possible D gene is TRBD1 (5 bases). The CDR3 here is CASGRTQNEKLFF. The DNA of the CDR3 is TGCGCCAGCGGCAGGACACAGAATGAAAAACTGTTTTTT.